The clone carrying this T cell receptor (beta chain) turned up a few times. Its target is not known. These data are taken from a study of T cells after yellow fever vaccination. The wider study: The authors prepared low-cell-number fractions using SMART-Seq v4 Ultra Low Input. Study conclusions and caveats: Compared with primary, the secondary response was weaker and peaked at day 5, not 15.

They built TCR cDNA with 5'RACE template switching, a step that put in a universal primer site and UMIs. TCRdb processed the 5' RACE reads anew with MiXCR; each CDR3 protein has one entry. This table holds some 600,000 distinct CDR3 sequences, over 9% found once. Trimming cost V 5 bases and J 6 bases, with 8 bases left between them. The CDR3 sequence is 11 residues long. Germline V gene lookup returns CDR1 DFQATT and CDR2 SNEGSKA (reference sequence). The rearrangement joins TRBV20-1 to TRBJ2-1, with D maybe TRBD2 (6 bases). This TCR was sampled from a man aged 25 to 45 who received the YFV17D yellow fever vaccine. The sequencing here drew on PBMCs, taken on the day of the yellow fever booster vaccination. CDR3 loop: CSASSVNEQFF. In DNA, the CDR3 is TGCAGTGCTTCTAGCGTCAATGAGCAGTTCTTC.